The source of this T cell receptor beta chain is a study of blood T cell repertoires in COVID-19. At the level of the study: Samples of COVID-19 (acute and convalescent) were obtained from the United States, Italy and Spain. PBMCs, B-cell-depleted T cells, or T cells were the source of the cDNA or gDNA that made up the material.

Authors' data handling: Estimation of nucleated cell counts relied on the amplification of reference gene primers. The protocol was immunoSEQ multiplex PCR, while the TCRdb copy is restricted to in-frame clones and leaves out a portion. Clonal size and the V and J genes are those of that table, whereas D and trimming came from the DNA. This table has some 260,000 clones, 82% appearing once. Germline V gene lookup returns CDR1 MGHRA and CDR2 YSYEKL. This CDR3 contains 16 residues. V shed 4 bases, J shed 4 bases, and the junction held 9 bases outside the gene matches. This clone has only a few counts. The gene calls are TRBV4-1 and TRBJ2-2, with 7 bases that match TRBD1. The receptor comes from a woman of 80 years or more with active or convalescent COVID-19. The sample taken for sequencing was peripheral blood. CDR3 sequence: CASSLRTGRPTGELFF. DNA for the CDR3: TGCGCCAGCAGCCTCCGGACAGGCCGCCCCACCGGGGAGCTGTTTTTT.